Listed here are 28 T cell receptor beta chains from one sample, sequenced in a study of blood T cell repertoires in COVID-19. Produced via immunoSEQ multiplex PCR; TCRdb's table is partial and in-frame only. The sample has approximately 250,000 clones, about 89% seen once. The sequenced sample consisted of peripheral blood. The receptor source for this set is a woman aged 55-75 years who had recovered from COVID-19.

The V call is TRBV29-1, the J call TRBJ2-5; 10 nucleotides line up with TRBD1. The germline V gene encodes CDR1 SQVTM and CDR2 ANQGSEA. The CDR3 is made up of 13 amino acids. V shed 8 bases and J 1 base; nucleotides not matched to a gene: 4. CDR3 coding DNA: TGCAGCCTTGGGACAGGGGTCCAAGAGACCCAGTACTTC. This codes for CSLGTGVQETQYF.

The chain couples TRBV9 to TRBJ1-1, with a weak D call TRBD1 (6 bases). This CDR3 spans 15 amino acids. Germline V gives CDR1 SGDLS, CDR2 YYNGEE. The germline V and J ends were trimmed by 4 bases and 4 bases, with 17 bases remaining between them. The CDR3 coding sequence is TGTGCCAGCAGCCAAAGGGGGGGGCCCGGCACTGAAGCTTTCTTT. It specifies CASSQRGGPGTEAFF.

The chain's CDR3 is CASSPGQVYGYTF. CDR3 bases: TGTGCCAGCAGCCCTGGCCAGGTATATGGCTACACCTTC. This rearrangement joins TRBV7-2 to TRBJ1-2; D uncertain. The CDR3 extends over 13 amino acids. Germline V gene sequence: CDR1 SGHTA, CDR2 FQGNSA. Between the trimmed V and J ends, which lost 5 bases and 5 bases, there was a span of 12 bases.

The gene calls are TRBV28 and TRBJ1-1; 7 bases line up with TRBD1. The CDR3 has 15 residues. Unmatched junction bases numbered 11, after V lost 7 bases and J lost 3 bases. Germline V gene data show CDR1 as MDHEN and CDR2 as SYDVKM. CDR3 amino acids: CASKRVGGGYTEAFF. CDR3 bases: TGTGCCAGCAAGAGGGTAGGGGGCGGGTACACTGAAGCTTTCTTT.

The chain uses TRBV10-3 and TRBJ2-7; D might be TRBD2 (5 bases). V was trimmed by 3 bases and J by 3 bases, leaving 6 bases between them. CDR3 length: 12 amino acids. The germline gives CDR1 ENHRY, CDR2 SYGVKD. CDR3 in amino acids: CAISDGLYEQYF. The CDR3 bases are TGTGCCATCAGTGACGGACTCTACGAGCAGTACTTC.

J is TRBJ2-3 and V is TRBV9; D is uncertain. Trimming shortened V by 0 bases and J by 0 bases, and 11 bases separated the two germline ends. This CDR3 is 16 amino acids long. Germline lookup yields CDR1 SGDLS and CDR2 YYNGEE. The CDR3 DNA reads TGTGCCAGCAGCGTAGGTGGTGTCACTAGCACAGATACGCAGTATTTT. Residues: CASSVGGVTSTDTQYF. The variable domain in full, with the rest retrieved from reference TRBV9 and TRBJ2-3, is DSGVTQTPKHLITATGQRVTLRCSPRSGDLSVYWYQQSLDQGLQFLIQYYNGEERAKGNILERFSAQQFPDLHSELNLSSLELGDSALYFCASSVGGVTSTDTQYFGPGTRLTVL.

This chain links TRBV12-3 or TRBV12-4 with TRBJ1-2, with TRBD1 matching over 7 bases. J lost 2 bases, V lost 6 bases, and 3 bases had no gene match. The CDR3 spans 13 residues. CDR3 residues: CASRFRGNYGYTF. The CDR3 nucleotides read TGTGCCAGCAGGTTCAGGGGGAACTATGGCTACACCTTC.

This clone has more than one count but fewer than ten. The chain recombines TRBV12-3 or TRBV12-4 with TRBJ2-3, with D possibly TRBD2 on 5 matching bases. Trimming removed 7 bases from V and 0 bases from J, with 8 bases in between. CDR3 length: 13 amino acids. CDR3 DNA: TGTGCCAGCAAAGCGGCTAGCACAGATACGCAGTATTTT. Its translation is CASKAASTDTQYF.

The chain employs TRBV11-2 and TRBJ2-1, with 9 bases identical to TRBD1. The CDR3 contains 16 residues. After removal of 5 bases from V and 3 bases from J, the junction contained 8 bases not matched to a gene. Germline V CDR1 and CDR2: SGHAT, FQNNGV. CDR3 loop: CASSPWTGEHYNEQFF. Here the CDR3 DNA reads TGTGCCAGCAGCCCATGGACAGGGGAGCACTACAATGAGCAGTTCTTC. Together with reference TRBV11-2 and TRBJ2-1, the CDR3 gives the full variable domain: EAGVAQSPRYKIIEKRQSVAFWCNPISGHATLYWYQQILGQGPKLLIQFQNNGVVDDSQLPKDRFSAERLKGVDSTLKIQPAKLEDSAVYLCASSPWTGEHYNEQFFGPGTRLTVL.

The chain combines TRBV4-2 with TRBJ2-3; TRBD1 is a possible D gene (5 bases). The germline V gene encodes CDR1 LGHNA and CDR2 YNFKEQ. V was pared by 3 bases and J by 3 bases, with 10 bases between. This CDR3 is built from 14 residues. The CDR3: CASSQTEGTDTQYF. The CDR3 DNA reads TGTGCCAGCAGCCAGACAGAAGGGACAGATACGCAGTATTTT.

The V and J genes are TRBV5-5 and TRBJ2-7; TRBD1 agrees at 10 bases. Germline values: CDR1 SGHKS, CDR2 YYEKEE (reference sequence). CDR3 length equals 14 residues. After removal of 2 bases from V and 2 bases from J, the junction contained 1 base not matched to a gene. The CDR3 region is CASSFGTGAYEQYF. In nucleotides, the CDR3 is TGTGCCAGCAGCTTCGGGACAGGGGCCTACGAGCAGTACTTC.

The chain has TRBV2 and TRBJ2-5; 9 bases fit TRBD1. The CDR3 consists of 14 residues. CDR1 is SNHLY and CDR2 is FYNNEI in the germline V gene. V shed 4 bases, J shed 4 bases, and the junction held 4 bases outside the gene matches. The CDR3 coding sequence is TGTGCCAGCAGTGCCGGACAGGGGACAGAGACCCAGTACTTC. Translated: CASSAGQGTETQYF. Combining the CDR3 with reference TRBV2 and TRBJ2-5 gives the whole variable domain EPEVTQTPSHQVTQMGQEVILRCVPISNHLYFYWYRQILGQKVEFLVSFYNNEISEKSEIFDDQFSVERPDGSNFTLKIRSTKLEDSAMYFCASSAGQGTETQYFGPGTRLLVL.

This rearrangement joins TRBV7-9 to TRBJ2-6; the D gene is possibly TRBD1 (6 bases). V lost 5 bases, J lost 4 bases, and 12 bases lay in between. This CDR3 comprises 15 residues. Germline values: CDR1 SEHNR, CDR2 FQNEAQ (reference sequence). CDR3 DNA: TGTGCCAGCAGCCTGGGACATTCCGGGGCCAACGTCCTGACTTTC. Its translation: CASSLGHSGANVLTF.

The J gene is TRBJ2-3, the V gene TRBV4-1; TRBD2 aligns across 11 bases. V was pared by 2 bases and J by 4 bases, with 5 bases of the junction left unmatched. CDR3 length equals 16 residues. Germline V gene data show CDR1 as MGHRA and CDR2 as YSYEKL. CDR3 bases: TGCGCCAGCAGCCAACACCAACTAGCGGGGGCAGATACGCAGTATTTT. This sequence encodes CASSQHQLAGADTQYF.

The V and J genes are TRBV25-1 and TRBJ1-2; 12 positions match TRBD1. The trim removed 4 bases at V and 8 bases at J, leaving 14 bases unmatched. Germline V gives CDR1 MGHDK, CDR2 SYGVNS. CDR3 length: 17 amino acids. The CDR3 loop is CASSGPGTGGFMKGYTF. CDR3 nucleotide sequence: TGTGCCAGCAGTGGGCCCGGGACAGGGGGCTTTATGAAAGGCTACACCTTC.

The chain couples TRBV7-2 to TRBJ2-2; 7 bases match TRBD2. V lost 5 bases, J lost 5 bases, and 11 bases stayed unmatched. CDR3 size: 16 residues. Germline V gene lookup returns CDR1 SGHTA and CDR2 FQGNSA. The chain's CDR3 is CASSPILGGKTGELFF. DNA for the CDR3: TGTGCCAGCAGCCCCATTCTCGGGGGGAAGACCGGGGAGCTGTTTTTT.

V usage is TRBV27 and J usage is TRBJ1-6, with TRBD1 as a possible D gene (5 bases). Germline CDR1 reads MNHEY; CDR2 reads SMNVEV (reference sequence). CDR3 length: 18 residues. The V and J ends lost 3 bases and 4 bases respectively, with 19 bases between them. As DNA, the CDR3 is TGTGCCAGCAGTTTTGGTGGAAGGGGCAGGGCGTATAATTCACCCCTCCACTTT. Protein: CASSFGGRGRAYNSPLHF.

The V call is TRBV6-5, the J call TRBJ1-5, with D possibly matching TRBD1 (6 bases). The V and J ends lost 4 bases and 6 bases respectively, with 13 bases between them. The CDR3 loop spans 14 amino acids. Germline values: CDR1 MNHEY, CDR2 SVGAGI. CDR3 sequence reads: CASSSPFRGQPQHF. In DNA form, the CDR3 reads TGTGCCAGCAGTTCTCCCTTCAGGGGTCAGCCCCAGCATTTT.

J is TRBJ2-1 and V is TRBV9; TRBD2 is a possible D gene (5 bases). The CDR3 runs to 14 residues. In germline, CDR1 is SGDLS, CDR2 YYNGEE. Trimming took off 3 bases at V and 6 bases at J, with 13 bases between the two ends. The CDR3 nucleotides read TGTGCCAGCAGCGCCCCTCCGGGGATCAATGAGCAGTTCTTC. This sequence encodes CASSAPPGINEQFF.

The chain couples TRBV19 to TRBJ2-7, with 16 bases lining up with TRBD2. The germline gives CDR1 LNHDA, CDR2 SQIVND (reference sequence). V shed 9 bases and J 0 bases; nucleotides not matched to a gene: 11. The CDR3 consists of 18 residues. This CDR3 is CASASGTSGGELSYEQYF. Here the CDR3 DNA reads TGTGCCAGCGCCTCCGGGACTAGCGGGGGGGAACTCTCCTACGAGCAGTACTTC. Based on the CDR3 plus reference TRBV19 and TRBJ2-7, the full variable domain is DGGITQSPKYLFRKEGQNVTLSCEQNLNHDAMYWYRQDPGQGLRLIYYSQIVNDFQKGDIAEGYSVSREKKESFPLTVTSAQKNPTAFYLCASASGTSGGELSYEQYFGPGTRLTVT.

The V call is TRBV7-2, the J call TRBJ2-7; tentatively, D is TRBD2 (5 bases). Trimming removed 1 base from V and 0 bases from J, with 10 bases in between. CDR1 and CDR2 from the germline V gene are SGHTA and FQGNSA. The CDR3 sequence is 15 residues long. The DNA for the CDR3 is TGTGCCAGCAGCTTAGTAGGAGGAAGCTCCTACGAGCAGTACTTC. Translation: CASSLVGGSSYEQYF.

This chain joins TRBV7-2 and TRBJ1-3; the D gene is possibly TRBD1 (6 bases). Trimming pared 8 bases from V and 4 bases from J, leaving 15 bases between. CDR3 length: 14 residues. Germline V gene lookup returns CDR1 SGHTA and CDR2 FQGNSA. The chain's CDR3 is CASAARGGGNTIYF. The CDR3 region has the DNA TGTGCCAGCGCCGCTCGAGGGGGAGGAAACACCATATATTTT.

In this sample, this clone turned up many times. The chain joins TRBV28 to TRBJ1-1; TRBD1 is a possible D gene (5 bases). This CDR3 has 16 amino acids. Germline CDR1 is MDHEN and CDR2 is SYDVKM. The ends were cut back, 4 bases at V and 9 bases at J, with 24 bases in the middle. The CDR3 reads CASSSLPGRGGLKAFF. Written as DNA, the CDR3 is TGTGCCAGCAGTTCGCTTCCCGGGAGGGGCGGCTTAAAAGCTTTCTTT.

V is TRBV3-1 (or the pseudogene TRBV3-2) and J is TRBJ1-4; TRBD1 is a possible D gene (6 bases). CDR1 is LGHDT and CDR2 is YNNKEL in the germline V gene (reference sequence). There are 14 residues in the CDR3. With 4 bases removed from V and 7 bases from J, the gap between germline ends came to 13 bases. CDR3 nucleotide sequence: TGTGCCAGCAGCCTTCCGGGACAATCTGAAAAACTGTTTTTT. Protein: CASSLPGQSEKLFF.

This rearrangement joins TRBV18 to TRBJ1-2; D call uncertain. In germline, CDR1 is KGHSH, CDR2 LQKENI. V lost 2 bases, J lost 8 bases, and 9 bases lay in between. The CDR3 covers 12 residues. CDR3 bases: TGTGCCAGCTCACCAGGGCCCCCCGGCTACACCTTC. It specifies CASSPGPPGYTF.

V and J are TRBV6-5 and TRBJ1-2; D gene unclear. The germline V gene encodes CDR1 MNHEY and CDR2 SVGAGI. V lost 3 bases and J 0 bases, leaving 14 bases between the germline ends. The CDR3 is made up of 16 amino acids. CDR3 loop: CASSYYAGISNYGYTF. CDR3 DNA: TGTGCCAGCAGTTATTACGCAGGAATCTCTAACTATGGCTACACCTTC.

This clone was seen just once. The chain employs TRBV2 and TRBJ1-6; D is unresolved. CDR1 is SNHLY, CDR2 FYNNEI, per germline. V was trimmed by 4 bases and J by 13 bases, leaving 17 bases between them. This CDR3 region has 14 residues. The chain's CDR3 is CASSGGTLSPPLHF. In nucleotides, the CDR3 is TGTGCCAGCAGTGGAGGCACCCTGAGCCCCCCCCTCCACTTT.

The rearrangement uses TRBV2 and TRBJ2-3; no clear D gene. V lost 8 bases and J lost 2, with 8 bases in between. Germline values: CDR1 SNHLY, CDR2 FYNNEI. This CDR3 is built from 12 residues. In DNA form, the CDR3 reads TGTGCCAGCCGGAGAGACACAGATACGCAGTATTTT. Its translation is CASRRDTDTQYF.